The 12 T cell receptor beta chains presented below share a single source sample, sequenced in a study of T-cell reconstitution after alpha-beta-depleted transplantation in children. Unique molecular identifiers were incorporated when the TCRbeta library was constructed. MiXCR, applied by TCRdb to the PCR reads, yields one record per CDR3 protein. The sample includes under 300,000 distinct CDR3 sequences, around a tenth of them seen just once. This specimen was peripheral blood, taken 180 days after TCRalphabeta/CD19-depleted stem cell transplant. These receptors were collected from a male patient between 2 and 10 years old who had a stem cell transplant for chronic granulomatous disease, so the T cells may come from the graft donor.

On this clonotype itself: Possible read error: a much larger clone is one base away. CDR3 in amino acids: CASSRAPTGAEAQYF. CDR3 coding DNA: TGTGCCAGCAGCCGCGCCCCGACAGGGGCCGAGGCCCAGTACTTC. The chain uses TRBV27 and TRBJ2-5; 8 bases map to TRBD1. CDR1 MNHEY and CDR2 SMNVEV come from the germline V gene (reference sequence). The CDR3 contains 15 residues. The V segment lost 6 bases and the J segment 9 bases; nucleotides outside the gene matches: 15.

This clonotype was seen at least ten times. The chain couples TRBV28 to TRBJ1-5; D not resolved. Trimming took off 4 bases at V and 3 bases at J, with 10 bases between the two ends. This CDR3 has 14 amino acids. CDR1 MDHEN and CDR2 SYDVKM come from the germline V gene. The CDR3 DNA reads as TGTGCCAGCAGTTGGCGGCAACCCAATCAGCCCCAGCATTTT. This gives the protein CASSWRQPNQPQHF.

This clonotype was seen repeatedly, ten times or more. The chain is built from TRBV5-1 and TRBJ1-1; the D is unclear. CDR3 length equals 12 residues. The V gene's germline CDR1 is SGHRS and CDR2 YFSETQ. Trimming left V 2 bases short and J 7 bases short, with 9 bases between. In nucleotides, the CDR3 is TGCGCCAGCAGCTTACGAGGGTTTGAAGCTTTCTTT. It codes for CASSLRGFEAFF.

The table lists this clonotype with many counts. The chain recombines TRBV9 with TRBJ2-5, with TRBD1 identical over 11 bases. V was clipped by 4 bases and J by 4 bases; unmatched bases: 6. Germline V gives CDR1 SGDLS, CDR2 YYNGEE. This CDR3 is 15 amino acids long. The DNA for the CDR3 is TGTGCCAGCAGCCTCGACGGGACAGGGGGAGAGACCCAGTACTTC. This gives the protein CASSLDGTGGETQYF.

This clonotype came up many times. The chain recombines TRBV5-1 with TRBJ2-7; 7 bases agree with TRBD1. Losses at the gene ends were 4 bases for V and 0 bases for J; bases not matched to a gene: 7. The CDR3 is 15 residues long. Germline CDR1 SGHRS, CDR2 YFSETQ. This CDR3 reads CASSLRDSFSYEQYF. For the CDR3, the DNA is TGCGCCAGCAGCCTCCGGGACAGCTTCTCCTACGAGCAGTACTTC.

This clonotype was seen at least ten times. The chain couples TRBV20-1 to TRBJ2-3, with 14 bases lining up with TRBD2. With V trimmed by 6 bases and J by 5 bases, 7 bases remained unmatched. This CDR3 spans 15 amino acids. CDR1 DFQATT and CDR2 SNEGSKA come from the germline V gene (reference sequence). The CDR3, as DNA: TGCAGTGCGACCGGGACTAGCGGGAGTGGAGATACGCAGTATTTT. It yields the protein CSATGTSGSGDTQYF.

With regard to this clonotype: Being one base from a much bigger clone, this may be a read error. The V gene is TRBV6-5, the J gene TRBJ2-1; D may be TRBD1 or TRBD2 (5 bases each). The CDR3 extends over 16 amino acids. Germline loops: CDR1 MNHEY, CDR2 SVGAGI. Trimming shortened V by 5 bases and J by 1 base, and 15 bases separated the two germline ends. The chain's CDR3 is CASSTPERGSYNEQFF. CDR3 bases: TGTGCCAGCAGTACTCCGGAGAGGGGATCCTACAATGAGCAGTTCTTC.

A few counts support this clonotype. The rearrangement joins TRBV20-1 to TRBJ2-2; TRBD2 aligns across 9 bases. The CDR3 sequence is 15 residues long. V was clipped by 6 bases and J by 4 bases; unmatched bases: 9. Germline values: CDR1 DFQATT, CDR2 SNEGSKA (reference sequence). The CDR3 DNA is TGCAGTGCGGGAAGGCGGGGGGGCAGCACCGGGGAGCTGTTTTTT. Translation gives CSAGRRGGSTGELFF.

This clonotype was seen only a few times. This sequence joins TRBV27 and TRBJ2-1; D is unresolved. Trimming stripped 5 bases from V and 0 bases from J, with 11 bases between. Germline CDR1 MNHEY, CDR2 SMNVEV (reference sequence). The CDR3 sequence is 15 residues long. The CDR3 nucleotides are TGTGCCAGCAGTCCTGAGAGTCGCTCCTACAATGAGCAGTTCTTC. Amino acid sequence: CASSPESRSYNEQFF.

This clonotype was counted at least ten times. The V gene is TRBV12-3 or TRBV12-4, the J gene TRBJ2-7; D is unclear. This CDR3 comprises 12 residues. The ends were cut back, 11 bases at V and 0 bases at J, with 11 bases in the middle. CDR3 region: CASGGFSYEQYF. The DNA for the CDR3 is TGTGCCTCGGGCGGTTTCTCCTACGAGCAGTACTTC.

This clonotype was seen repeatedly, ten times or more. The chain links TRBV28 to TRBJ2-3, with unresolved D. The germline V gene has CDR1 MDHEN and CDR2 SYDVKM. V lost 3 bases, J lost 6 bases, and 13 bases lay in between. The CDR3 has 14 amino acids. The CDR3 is CASSFSGRTDTQYF. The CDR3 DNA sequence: TGTGCCAGCAGTTTCTCCGGACGGACGGATACGCAGTATTTT.

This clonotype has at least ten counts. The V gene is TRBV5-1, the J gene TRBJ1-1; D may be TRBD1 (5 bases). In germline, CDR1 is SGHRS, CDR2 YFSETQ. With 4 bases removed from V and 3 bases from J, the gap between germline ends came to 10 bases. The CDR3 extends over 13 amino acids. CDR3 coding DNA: TGCGCCAGCAGCCACGGGGGGGACACTGAAGCTTTCTTT. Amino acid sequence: CASSHGGDTEAFF.